This is a list of T cell receptor beta chains from one sample in a study of post-analysis software for immune sequencing data. TCRdb redid the calling of the PCR reads with MiXCR, one entry per CDR3 protein. The sample has approximately 770,000 distinct CDR3 sequences, under 60% seen once; the top ten hold 4% to 5%. What was sequenced was blood. These receptors all stem from a girl between 5 and 17 years old with multiple sclerosis. Both conserved end residues are part of each CDR3. Fields, in order: CDR3 protein, V gene.

CDR3aa: CSASDGLAGGEQFF
v_gene: TRBV20-1

CDR3aa: CAGSPVGTGDHEQYF
v_gene: TRBV12-3/TRBV12-4

CDR3aa: CASSGDQGGPGYTF
v_gene: TRBV9

CDR3aa: CAGGTGYEQYF
v_gene: TRBV7-9

CDR3aa: CASSLDREQPQHF
v_gene: TRBV7-3

CDR3aa: CATRDGQGHTEAFF
v_gene: TRBV10-3

CDR3aa: CASSLSGDTEAFF
v_gene: TRBV7-3

CDR3aa: CSVVLSSGSPQQETQYF
v_gene: TRBV29-1

CDR3aa: CASSTDHLGGLDYGYTF
v_gene: TRBV7-9

CDR3aa: CASSQDRRASGREAKNIQYF
v_gene: TRBV3-1

CDR3aa: CASSQDRVWTDTQYF
v_gene: TRBV2

CDR3aa: CASSSSDREGLDMQYF
v_gene: TRBV12-3/TRBV12-4

CDR3aa: CASRRWAEETQYF
v_gene: TRBV6-2/TRBV6-3

CDR3aa: CASSLVAGENYEQYF
v_gene: TRBV5-5

CDR3aa: CASSLPVGPSSGANVLTF
v_gene: TRBV5-6

CDR3aa: CSANGPRTEQFF
v_gene: TRBV20-1

CDR3aa: CASSSSLGAREQYF
v_gene: TRBV7-7

CDR3aa: CASSLFPRGNNYGYTF
v_gene: TRBV7-8

CDR3aa: CASSQEPRTLEAFF
v_gene: TRBV4-1

CDR3aa: CASSFSGSEDTQYF
v_gene: TRBV12-3/TRBV12-4

CDR3aa: CSVELAFSTDTQYF
v_gene: TRBV29-1

CDR3aa: CASMTGGSNEQYF
v_gene: TRBV6-5

CDR3aa: CASSLNYKVPEQFF
v_gene: TRBV7-9

CDR3aa: CASSGQGARETQYF
v_gene: TRBV5-1

CDR3aa: CSARVRPGSSYEQYF
v_gene: TRBV20-1

CDR3aa: CSASRLGGRGWSSGANVLTF
v_gene: TRBV20-1